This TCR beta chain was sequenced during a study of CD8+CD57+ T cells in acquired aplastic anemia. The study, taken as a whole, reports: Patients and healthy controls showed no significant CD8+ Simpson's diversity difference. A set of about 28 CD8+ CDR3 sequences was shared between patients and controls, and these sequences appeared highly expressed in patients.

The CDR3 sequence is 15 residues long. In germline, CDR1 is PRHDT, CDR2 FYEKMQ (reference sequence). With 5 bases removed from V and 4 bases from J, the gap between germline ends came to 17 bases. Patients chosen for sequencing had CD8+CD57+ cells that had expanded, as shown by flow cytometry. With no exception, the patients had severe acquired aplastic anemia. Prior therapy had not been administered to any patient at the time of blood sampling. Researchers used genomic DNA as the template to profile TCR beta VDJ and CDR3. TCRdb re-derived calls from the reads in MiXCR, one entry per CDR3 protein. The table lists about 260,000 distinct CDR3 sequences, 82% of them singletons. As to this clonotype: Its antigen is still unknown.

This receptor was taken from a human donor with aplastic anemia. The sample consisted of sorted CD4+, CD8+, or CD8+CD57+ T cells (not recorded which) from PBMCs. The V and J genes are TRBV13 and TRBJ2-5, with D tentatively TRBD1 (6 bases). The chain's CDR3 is CASSGQGTWGETQYF. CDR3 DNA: TGTGCCAGCAGCGGGCAGGGGACCTGGGGAGAGACCCAGTACTTC.